This note documents a single T cell receptor (beta chain) sequence. A much larger clone lies one base from this, so it may be a read error. MiXCR was used by TCRdb to re-call the PCR reads. The table lists tens of thousands of clones, 16% of them singletons. The data stem from a study of metastatic and nonmetastatic thyroid tumors. No treatment had been given to any patient before thyroid surgery. Germline-derived CDR1 and CDR2 are SGHDT and YYEEEE. This CDR3 has 12 amino acids. The sample consisted of blood. The source of this sequence is a female donor with papillary thyroid cancer or a benign thyroid nodule (not recorded which). Some clones in this sample may be carry-over from other donors' samples. This chain connects TRBV5-6 to TRBJ1-4; D ambiguous. CDR3 in DNA: TGTGCCAGCAGCTTGGGGACCGAAAAACTGCTTTTT. Its translation: CASSLGTEKLLF.